This TCR beta chain was found in a study of radiotherapy plus CTLA-4 blockade in lung cancer. Across the whole study: Patients showed objective responses in 15% to 20% of cases, and disease control was achieved by under 40%.

Clones were read by immunoSEQ multiplex PCR, and TCRdb kept only the in-frame ones, dropping some. The table has 85,000 to 130,000 clones, approximately 87% seen once. Study findings and constraints: In blood, tumor-derived TCR clones expanded after radiotherapy plus ipilimumab.

Lung cancer patients with chemo-refractory metastatic non-small-cell disease were given focal radiation plus CTLA-4 blockade with ipilimumab. On this clone itself: Its specificity is unknown.

V lost 3 bases and J lost 6, with 11 bases in between. This CDR3 region has 14 residues. CDR1 and CDR2 (germline): KGHSH, LQKENI. Sequencing used peripheral blood, obtained from a patient treated with radiotherapy plus ipilimumab. The sequence derives from a human donor with non-small cell lung cancer that progressed on radiotherapy plus ipilimumab. Some clones in this sample may be carry-over from other donors' samples. J is TRBJ2-2 and V is TRBV18; D is tentatively TRBD1 or TRBD2 (5 bases each). The DNA for the CDR3 is TGTGCCAGCTCACCGCCCAGGGACGCCGGGGAGCTGTTTTTT. It specifies CASSPPRDAGELFF.